The T cell receptor (beta chain) under discussion was sequenced for a study of blood T cell repertoires in COVID-19. Looking at the study overall: Samples of COVID-19 (acute and convalescent) were obtained from the United States, Italy and Spain.

Per the original methods: Counts of nucleated cells, estimated from reference gene primer amplification, were obtained. Assay used: immunoSEQ multiplex PCR; TCRdb lists only in-frame clones, some missing. V, J and clone size are those of that table, while D and trimming were read from the DNA. The data show over 200,000 clones, around 90% seen once. Germline values: CDR1 SGHTA, CDR2 FQGNSA. V lost 5 bases, J lost 4 bases, and 6 bases stayed unmatched. The CDR3 consists of 15 residues. The TCR was taken from a young man with acute COVID-19. This chain uses TRBV7-2 with TRBJ1-4; TRBD1 aligns across 8 bases. The sequenced material came from PBMCs or T cells enriched from blood (not recorded which). The CDR3 DNA is TGTGCCAGCAGCCAACAGGGGGGCCTTAATGAAAAACTGTTTTTT. It is translated as CASSQQGGLNEKLFF.